A single sample gave rise to the 13 T cell receptor beta chains below, sequenced in a study of control samples from healthy donors and cancer patients. Measured with immunoSEQ multiplex PCR; TCRdb has only the in-frame clones, and not every one. The data show 60,000 to 95,000 clones, about four fifths seen once. Sequenced input: blood. The source of these receptors is a man in his fifties or sixties in good health.

The chain is built from TRBV14 and TRBJ2-7; 8 bases match TRBD2. Germline trimming cut 0 bases from V and 4 bases from J; bases unmatched to any gene: 5. The CDR3 consists of 15 residues. The germline V gene encodes CDR1 SGHDN and CDR2 FVKESK. This chain's CDR3 is CASSQESGSGYEQYF. For the CDR3, the DNA is TGTGCCAGCAGCCAAGAGAGCGGGAGTGGATACGAGCAGTACTTC.

Points on this clone: The same CDR3 arises from other DNA sequences in this sample as well. This chain links TRBV9 with TRBJ2-3, with no clear D. Germline CDR1 is SGDLS and CDR2 is YYNGEE. The V end lost 1 base, the J end lost 4 bases, and 7 bases lay between the germline ends. The CDR3 is 13 amino acids. The CDR3 loop is CASSVRLADTQYF. Written as DNA, the CDR3 is TGTGCCAGCAGCGTACGGTTGGCAGATACGCAGTATTTT.

The chain couples TRBV2 to TRBJ2-1; D uncertain. V gave up 6 bases and J gave up 5 bases, with 8 bases separating them. The CDR3 loop spans 12 amino acids. Per germline, CDR1 SNHLY and CDR2 FYNNEI. CDR3 sequence (DNA): TGTGCCAGCAGGGTGACCAACAATGAGCAGTTCTTC. It encodes CASRVTNNEQFF.

The chain has TRBV6-5 and TRBJ1-3; D might be TRBD1 (5 bases). Between the trimmed V and J ends, which lost 0 bases and 3 bases, there was a span of 12 bases. Per germline, CDR1 MNHEY and CDR2 SVGAGI. There are 16 residues in the CDR3. The CDR3, as DNA: TGTGCCAGCAGTTACTCGATAAGGACACATGGAAACACCATATATTTT. It yields the protein CASSYSIRTHGNTIYF.

The genes are TRBV7-3 and TRBJ1-1; D gene ambiguous. The V end lost 0 bases, the J end lost 7 bases, and 9 bases lay between the germline ends. This CDR3 is 13 amino acids long. Per germline, CDR1 SGHTA and CDR2 FQGTGA. Written as DNA, the CDR3 is TGTGCCAGCAGCTTAACGATCAAGGGTGAAGCTTTCTTT. This translates into CASSLTIKGEAFF. Looking up the rest from reference TRBV7-3 and TRBJ1-1 gives the full variable domain: GAGVSQTPSNKVTEKGKYVELRCDPISGHTALYWYRQSLGQGPEFLIYFQGTGAADDSGLPNDRFFAVRPEGSVSTLKIQRTERGDSAVYLCASSLTIKGEAFFGQGTRLTVV.

The table lists this clone with a count of one. The V call is TRBV9, the J call TRBJ2-7; D not resolved. Germline lookup yields CDR1 SGDLS and CDR2 YYNGEE. The CDR3 totals 13 residues. V was pared by 0 bases and J by 6 bases, with 10 bases between. DNA for the CDR3: TGTGCCAGCAGCGTAGAACCCTCGGCCGAGCAGTACTTC. It specifies CASSVEPSAEQYF. The whole variable domain, remainder taken from reference TRBV9 and TRBJ2-7, is DSGVTQTPKHLITATGQRVTLRCSPRSGDLSVYWYQQSLDQGLQFLIQYYNGEERAKGNILERFSAQQFPDLHSELNLSSLELGDSALYFCASSVEPSAEQYFGPGTRLTVT.

The rearrangement links TRBV7-2 to TRBJ1-5; perhaps TRBD1 as D (6 bases). This CDR3 comprises 14 residues. V gave up 5 bases and J gave up 3 bases, with 11 bases separating them. CDR1 is SGHTA, CDR2 FQGNSA, per germline. CDR3 sequence: CASSMDRNNQPQHF. CDR3 DNA sequence: TGTGCCAGCAGCATGGACAGAAACAATCAGCCCCAGCATTTT.

The DNA for the CDR3 is TGTGCCTGGAGTGCGTGGAGGAACACTGAAGCTTTCTTT. Translating it yields CAWSAWRNTEAFF. This chain connects TRBV30 to TRBJ1-1; D is uncertain. V was trimmed by 1 base and J by 1 base, leaving 7 bases between them. Per the germline V gene, CDR1 is GTSNPN and CDR2 is SVGIG (reference sequence). CDR3 length: 13 amino acids.

The chain uses TRBV5-1 and TRBJ2-3; TRBD2 agrees at 8 bases. The V segment lost 5 bases and the J segment 4 bases; nucleotides outside the gene matches: 9. Germline V CDR1 and CDR2: SGHRS, YFSETQ. The CDR3 has 15 amino acids. The CDR3 loop is CASSSYGLAPDTQYF. DNA for the CDR3: TGCGCCAGCAGTTCTTACGGACTAGCCCCAGATACGCAGTATTTT.

A single count supports this clone. This chain connects TRBV18 to TRBJ1-1; D gene unclear. V was cut by 6 bases and J by 3 bases, with 11 bases left in between. The CDR3 has 13 amino acids. In germline, CDR1 is KGHSH, CDR2 LQKENI. The CDR3 coding sequence is TGTGCCAGCTCCTTCGGGTCGGACACTGAAGCTTTCTTT. It encodes CASSFGSDTEAFF.

The genes are TRBV6-2 or TRBV6-3 and TRBJ2-7, with 10 bases fitting TRBD1. The CDR3 covers 15 residues. Germline V lookup: CDR1 MNHEY, CDR2 SVGEGT. V shed 5 bases, J shed 9 bases, and the junction held 13 bases outside the gene matches. The CDR3 is CASSTPTGGLGGQYF. Here the CDR3 DNA reads TGTGCCAGCAGTACTCCGACAGGGGGCCTCGGAGGGCAGTACTTC.

The rearrangement uses TRBV9 and TRBJ2-6, with 8 bases aligning to TRBD1. V lost 0 bases and J lost 1; bases outside the gene matches: 3. Germline CDR1 reads SGDLS; CDR2 reads YYNGEE. There are 17 residues in the CDR3. CDR3 region: CASSVGTGWSGANVLTF. CDR3 sequence (DNA): TGTGCCAGCAGCGTAGGGACAGGGTGGTCTGGGGCCAACGTCCTGACTTTC.

The chain couples TRBV4-2 to TRBJ2-3; TRBD2 agrees at 12 bases. Per germline, CDR1 LGHNA and CDR2 YNFKEQ. CDR3 length: 16 residues. Trimming removed 1 base from V and 2 bases from J; junction bases left unmatched: 1. The CDR3: CASSQGLAGATDTQYF. The DNA for the CDR3 is TGTGCCAGCAGCCAAGGACTAGCGGGAGCCACAGATACGCAGTATTTT.